One sample yielded the 15 T cell receptor beta chains listed below, sequenced in a study of cytomegalovirus exposure and HLA in healthy donors. Both 60 Vbeta primers and 13 Jbeta primers went into the PCR. Method: immunoSEQ multiplex PCR; TCRdb's copy keeps in-frame clones and lacks some. The sample lists some 180,000 clones; around 80% were seen once. Sequencing was done on a sample of PBMCs. These receptors were taken from a girl aged 2-9 years in good health and CMV-seropositive.

This rearrangement joins TRBV5-1 to TRBJ2-7; possibly TRBD2 for D (5 bases). V lost 5 bases, J lost 3 bases, and 12 bases lay in between. This CDR3 is 13 amino acids long. Germline values: CDR1 SGHRS, CDR2 YFSETQ. CDR3 in amino acids: CASRRAEHYEQYF. CDR3 DNA sequence: TGCGCCAGCAGGAGGGCAGAACACTACGAGCAGTACTTC.

This chain connects TRBV18 to TRBJ1-1; D is uncertain. CDR3 length equals 13 residues. Trimming took off 0 bases at V and 1 base at J, with 3 bases between the two ends. The germline CDR1 and CDR2 sequences are KGHSH and LQKENI. Here the CDR3 reads CASSPPQNTEAFF. The DNA for the CDR3 is TGTGCCAGCTCACCACCACAGAACACTGAAGCTTTCTTT.

DNA for the CDR3: TGTGCCAGCAGTCGACAGGGTTCGGGGAATCAGCCCCAGCATTTT. Encoded protein: CASSRQGSGNQPQHF. The chain joins TRBV6-5 to TRBJ1-5; 7 nucleotides line up with TRBD1. After removal of 5 bases from V and 4 bases from J, the junction contained 8 bases not matched to a gene. The CDR3 extends over 15 amino acids. The V gene's germline CDR1 is MNHEY and CDR2 SVGAGI.

This clone was recorded a few times. The chain carries TRBV27 and TRBJ1-2; a weak D match, TRBD1 (5 bases). There are 16 residues in the CDR3. Germline CDR1 reads MNHEY; CDR2 reads SMNVEV (reference sequence). Between the trimmed V and J ends, which lost 7 bases and 0 bases, there was a span of 18 bases. Written as DNA, the CDR3 is TGTGCCAGCACCTCTCGGGTTGGGGGGGCTAACTATGGCTACACCTTC. It yields the protein CASTSRVGGANYGYTF.

V usage is TRBV30 and J usage is TRBJ2-1; 9 bases are a match to TRBD2. CDR3 size: 17 residues. Germline V gene sequence: CDR1 GTSNPN, CDR2 SVGIG (reference sequence). After removal of 3 bases from V and 10 bases from J, the junction contained 19 bases not matched to a gene. The CDR3 DNA follows: TGTGCCTGGAGCCGATCAACGCGGGGGGGCGGACGAGGGGAGCAGTTCTTC. This encodes CAWSRSTRGGGRGEQFF.

The CDR3 here is CASSPNRGSDEQYF. As DNA, the CDR3 is TGTGCCAGTAGTCCGAACAGGGGCTCAGATGAGCAGTACTTC. V and J are TRBV19 and TRBJ2-7; the match to TRBD1 covers 7 bases. After removal of 5 bases from V and 7 bases from J, the junction contained 11 bases not matched to a gene. The CDR3 spans 14 residues. CDR1 is LNHDA and CDR2 is SQIVND in the germline V gene (reference sequence).

This chain joins TRBV6-5 and TRBJ2-7; 13 bases map to TRBD2. V was clipped by 4 bases and J by 4 bases; unmatched bases: 7. CDR3 length equals 16 residues. The germline V gene has CDR1 MNHEY and CDR2 SVGAGI. The CDR3 DNA is TGTGCCAGCAGTTTCCCACTAGCGGGAGGGTTTTACGAGCAGTACTTC. Translation gives CASSFPLAGGFYEQYF.

V is TRBV30 and J is TRBJ2-1, with D possibly matching TRBD2 (5 bases). Looked up from germline, CDR1 is GTSNPN and CDR2 is SVGIG (reference sequence). The CDR3 is made up of 14 amino acids. V gave up 2 bases and J gave up 0 bases, with 8 bases separating them. CDR3 protein: CAWSLGSSYNEQFF. The CDR3 DNA follows: TGTGCCTGGAGTTTAGGGAGCTCCTACAATGAGCAGTTCTTC. The full variable domain, rest sourced from reference TRBV30 and TRBJ2-1, is SQTIHQWPATLVQPVGSPLSLECTVEGTSNPNLYWYRQAAGRGLQLLFYSVGIGQISSEVPQNLSASRPQDRQFILSSKKLLLSDSGFYLCAWSLGSSYNEQFFGPGTRLTVL.

V usage is TRBV5-6 and J usage is TRBJ2-1, with 11 positions matching TRBD2. The CDR3 is 17 amino acids. Germline V CDR1 and CDR2: SGHDT, YYEEEE. V lost 2 bases and J lost 7; bases outside the gene matches: 11. The CDR3 DNA is TGTGCCAGCAGCTTTAAACTAGCGGGGGTGTCAGGAAATGAGCAGTTCTTC. It specifies CASSFKLAGVSGNEQFF. Drawing the rest from reference TRBV5-6 and TRBJ2-1, the complete variable domain is DAGVTQSPTHLIKTRGQQVTLRCSPKSGHDTVSWYQQALGQGPQFIFQYYEEEERQRGNFPDRFSGHQFPNYSSELNVNALLLGDSALYLCASSFKLAGVSGNEQFFGPGTRLTVL.

This clone was recorded once. CDR3 loop: CASSLKGAYGYTF. Written as DNA, the CDR3 is TGTGCCAGCAGCTTAAAGGGGGCCTATGGCTACACCTTC. The J gene is TRBJ1-2, the V gene TRBV5-4; 7 positions agree with TRBD1. V lost 2 bases and J lost 4; bases outside the gene matches: 2. Germline assignment: CDR1 SGHNT and CDR2 YYREEE (reference sequence). The CDR3 contains 13 residues.

This clone was observed a single time. The chain uses TRBV13 and TRBJ1-6; 7 nucleotides line up with TRBD1. V lost 2 bases and J lost 6; bases outside the gene matches: 13. Germline CDR1 is PRHDT and CDR2 is FYEKMQ (reference sequence). This CDR3 spans 18 amino acids. This CDR3 reads CASSLTSGAGTVNSPLHF. For the CDR3, the DNA is TGTGCCAGCAGCTTAACGTCTGGGGCCGGGACAGTTAATTCACCCCTCCACTTT.

The V gene is TRBV12-5, the J gene TRBJ2-6, with TRBD1 identical over 7 bases. This CDR3 region has 15 residues. V gave up 4 bases and J gave up 4 bases; unmatched junction bases: 4. In germline, CDR1 is LGHNT, CDR2 FRNRAP. This chain's CDR3 is CASGSQGVGANVLTF. CDR3 nucleotides: TGTGCTAGTGGTTCCCAGGGGGTCGGGGCCAACGTCCTGACTTTC.

The CDR3 DNA reads as TGTGCCAGCAGTTTACTAGCTAACTATGGCTACACCTTC. Translation: CASSLLANYGYTF. V usage is TRBV25-1 and J usage is TRBJ1-2; D not certain. The CDR3 is 13 amino acids. V lost 5 bases and J 0 bases, leaving 7 bases between the germline ends. From germline, CDR1 is MGHDK and CDR2 SYGVNS.

The chain is built from TRBV19 and TRBJ1-5, with D tentatively TRBD1 (5 bases). The germline V gene encodes CDR1 LNHDA and CDR2 SQIVND (reference sequence). V was shortened by 4 bases and J by 6 bases, with 16 bases between the two germline ends. The CDR3 spans 15 residues. The CDR3 loop is CASSTDKGVGQPQHF. The CDR3 nucleotides read TGTGCCAGTAGTACGGACAAAGGTGTGGGTCAGCCCCAGCATTTT.

This chain links TRBV29-1 with TRBJ2-7, with D tentatively TRBD1 (5 bases). V was cut by 7 bases and J by 7 bases, with 23 bases left in between. Germline loops: CDR1 SQVTM, CDR2 ANQGSEA. The CDR3 sequence is 14 residues long. In nucleotides, the CDR3 is TGCAGCGCTATAAGGGGTGGAACCAGCTTAGAGCAGTACTTC. Its protein is CSAIRGGTSLEQYF.